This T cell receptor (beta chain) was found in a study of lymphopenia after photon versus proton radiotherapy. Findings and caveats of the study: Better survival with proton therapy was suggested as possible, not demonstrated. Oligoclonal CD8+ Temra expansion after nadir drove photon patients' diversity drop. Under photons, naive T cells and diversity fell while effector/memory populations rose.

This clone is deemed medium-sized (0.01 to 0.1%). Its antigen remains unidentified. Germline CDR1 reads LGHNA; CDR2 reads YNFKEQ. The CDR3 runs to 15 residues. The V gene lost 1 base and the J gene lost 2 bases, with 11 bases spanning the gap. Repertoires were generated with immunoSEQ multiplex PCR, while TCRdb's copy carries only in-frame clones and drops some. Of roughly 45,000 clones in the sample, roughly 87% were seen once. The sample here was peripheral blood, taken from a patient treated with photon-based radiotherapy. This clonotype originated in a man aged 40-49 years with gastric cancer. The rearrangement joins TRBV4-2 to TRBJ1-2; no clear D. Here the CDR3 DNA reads TGTGCCAGCAGCCAAGGTCTTTCGGGGAACTATGGCTACACCTTC. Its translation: CASSQGLSGNYGYTF.